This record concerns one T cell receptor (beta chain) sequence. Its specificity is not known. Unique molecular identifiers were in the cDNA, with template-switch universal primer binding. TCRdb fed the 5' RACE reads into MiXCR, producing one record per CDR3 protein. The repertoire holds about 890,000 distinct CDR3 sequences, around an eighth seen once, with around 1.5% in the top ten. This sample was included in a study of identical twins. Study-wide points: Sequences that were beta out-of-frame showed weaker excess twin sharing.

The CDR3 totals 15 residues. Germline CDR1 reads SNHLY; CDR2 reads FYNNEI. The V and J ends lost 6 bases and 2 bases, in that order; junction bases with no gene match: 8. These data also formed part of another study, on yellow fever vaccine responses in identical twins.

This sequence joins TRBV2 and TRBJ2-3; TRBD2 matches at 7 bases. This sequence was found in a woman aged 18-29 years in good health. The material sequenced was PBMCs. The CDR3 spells CASRIRDYYTDTQYF. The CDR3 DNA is TGTGCCAGCAGGATAAGGGACTACTACACAGATACGCAGTATTTT.